This is a list of T cell receptor beta chains from one sample in a study of shared clonotypes between healthy human individuals. The assay was immunoSEQ multiplex PCR, and TCRdb's table has in-frame clones only and misses some. The table includes around 2,100,000 clones, over 85% detected once. Sequencing used naive CD8+ T cells sorted from blood. These receptors were taken from a man between 18 and 29 years old in good health. Each CDR3 is given with its conserved first and last residue. A D gene is named only where the DNA matches it firmly. Size is omitted from some rows. Given values are once, few, many or a class for expanded clones.

v_gene	abundance	d_gene	j_gene	CDR3nt	CDR3aa
TRBV6-5	-	-	TRBJ2-7	TGTGCCAGCAGTTATGGGGCAGGGACCGCCTACGAGCAGTACTTC	CASSYGAGTAYEQYF
TRBV4-1	-	TRBD1	TRBJ2-1	TGCGCCAGCAGCCCTACACCGGGACAGGGCTACAATGAGCAGTTCTTC	CASSPTPGQGYNEQFF
TRBV25-1	-	TRBD1	TRBJ2-7	TGTGCCAGCAGACCACCGGGACAGAAACACGAGCAGTACTTC	CASRPPGQKHEQYF
TRBV28	-	-	TRBJ1-5	TGTGCCAGCAGTTTATGGCAGGGGCCTCAGCCCCAGCATTTT	CASSLWQGPQPQHF
TRBV27	few	-	TRBJ1-2	TGTGCCAGCAGTCGGACCGGAGGCCCGGGCTATGGCTACACCTTC	CASSRTGGPGYGYTF
TRBV10-2	-	-	TRBJ2-5	TGCGCCAGCAATTTAGCAGGAGGACTCCAAGAGACCCAGTACTTC	CASNLAGGLQETQYF
TRBV4-3	once	-	TRBJ2-1	TGCGCCAGCAGCCAAGATGGAGCGAGCTCCTACAATGAGCAGTTCTTC	CASSQDGASSYNEQFF
TRBV27	-	-	TRBJ1-4	TGTGCCAGCAGATTGGGCGGGGAGAATGAAAAACTGTTTTTT	CASRLGGENEKLFF
TRBV11-2	-	-	TRBJ2-3	TGTGCCAGCAGCCCCTCCCCTCAGTTCACAGATACGCAGTATTTT	CASSPSPQFTDTQYF
TRBV7-3	-	-	TRBJ2-4	TGTGCCAGCAGCAACCCGTTGATTGGCATTCAGTACTTC	CASSNPLIGIQYF
TRBV30	once	TRBD1	TRBJ1-3	TGTGCCTGGAGCGGGACAGGGGCTATCGGAAACACCATATATTTT	CAWSGTGAIGNTIYF
TRBV7-9	-	-	TRBJ2-7	TGTGCCAGCAGCTTAGTCGGCGGCTCCTACGAGCAGTACTTC	CASSLVGGSYEQYF
TRBV27	-	-	TRBJ2-4	TGTGCCAGCAGTTTAAGCGTGGAGGGGAGGAACATTCAGTACTTC	CASSLSVEGRNIQYF
TRBV4-1	-	TRBD1	TRBJ2-7	TGCGCCAGCAGCCAAGTTCGGGGACAGGGGGTCTTAGGCGAGCAGTACTTC	CASSQVRGQGVLGEQYF
TRBV12-5	-	TRBD2	TRBJ2-7	TGTGCTAGTGGTTTGGCGGGAGGGCCCACCTACGAGCAGTACTTC	CASGLAGGPTYEQYF
TRBV30	-	-	TRBJ1-2	TGTGCCTGGAGTGTCGGTGGAGTTAATAACTATGGCTACACCTTC	CAWSVGGVNNYGYTF
TRBV7-9	-	TRBD1	TRBJ1-2	TGTGCCAGCAGCATCCGGGACAGGAACCCTTATGGCTACACCTTC	CASSIRDRNPYGYTF
TRBV11-2	-	-	TRBJ1-4	TGTGCCAGCAGTTCCCTCGTGGGGGCACCTAATGAAAAACTGTTTTTT	CASSSLVGAPNEKLFF
TRBV9	-	-	TRBJ2-5	TGTGCCAGCAGCGTAGAGGGACGGGACCAAGAGACCCAGTACTTC	CASSVEGRDQETQYF
TRBV9	-	TRBD2	TRBJ2-3	TGTGCCAGCAGCGTAGCTGGGACTAGCGGAGATACGCAGTATTTT	CASSVAGTSGDTQYF
TRBV5-1	-	-	TRBJ1-1	TGCGCCAGCACCGAGGACAACCGGGGCCCTGAAGCTTTCTTT	CASTEDNRGPEAFF
TRBV19	-	-	TRBJ1-4	TGTGCCAGTAGGCGCAGGGCCAATGAAAAACTGTTTTTT	CASRRRANEKLFF
TRBV23-1	once	TRBD2	TRBJ2-7	TGCGCCAGCAGTCAAGCAGGAACCCCCGCGACTGTTTCTAGCGGTCCCTACTTC	CASSQAGTPATVSSGPYF
TRBV28	-	-	TRBJ2-1	TGTGCCAGCAGTTCCCTAGTGGGATACACCTACAATGAGCAGTTCTTC	CASSSLVGYTYNEQFF